This T cell receptor beta chain was identified in a study of breast tumors, draining lymph nodes, adjacent tissues. Notes on the study in general: Luminal-like breast cancer showed significantly greater tumor-nontumor repertoire similarity than basal-like breast cancer did. Tumor T cell lymph node origin was a supported hypothesis, not proven. Data fit most tumor T cells coming from lymph node, expanding in tumor.

Each CDR3 protein is one row after TCRdb ran MiXCR on the multiplex PCR reads. This table holds 23,000 or so distinct CDR3 sequences, about two thirds found once. Points on this clonotype: Its antigen is unidentified.

The V segment lost 7 bases and the J segment 7 bases; nucleotides outside the gene matches: 13. The CDR3 is made up of 13 amino acids. Germline V gene lookup returns CDR1 SQVTM and CDR2 ANQGSEA. The TCR originated in a female donor with breast cancer. Some clones in this sample may be carry-over from other donors' samples. This chain joins TRBV29-1 and TRBJ2-7, with TRBD1 matching over 7 bases. Material: tumor-adjacent breast tissue. The CDR3 bases are TGCAGCGCCCGAGTACGGGACAGTGGGGAGCAGTACTTC. Residues: CSARVRDSGEQYF.